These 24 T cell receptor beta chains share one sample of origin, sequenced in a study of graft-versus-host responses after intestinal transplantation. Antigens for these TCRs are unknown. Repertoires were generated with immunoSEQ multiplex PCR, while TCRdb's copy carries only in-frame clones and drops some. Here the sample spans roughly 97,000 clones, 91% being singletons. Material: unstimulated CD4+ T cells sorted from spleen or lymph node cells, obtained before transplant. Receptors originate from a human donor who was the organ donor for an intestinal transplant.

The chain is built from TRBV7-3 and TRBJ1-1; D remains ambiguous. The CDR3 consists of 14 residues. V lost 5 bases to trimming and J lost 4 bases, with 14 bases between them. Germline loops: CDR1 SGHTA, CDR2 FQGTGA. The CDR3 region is CASSKGGDPTEAFF. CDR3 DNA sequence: TGTGCCAGCAGCAAGGGCGGGGATCCCACTGAAGCTTTCTTT.

CDR3 in amino acids: CASSRPETRDMNTEAFF. The CDR3 region has the DNA TGTGCCAGCAGCCGACCAGAAACCAGGGACATGAACACTGAAGCTTTCTTT. The chain links TRBV7-9 to TRBJ1-1, with D possibly TRBD1 on 6 matching bases. The CDR3 length is 17 residues. Trimming removed 5 bases at V and 0 bases at J, with 19 bases between. Per germline, CDR1 SEHNR and CDR2 FQNEAQ (reference sequence).

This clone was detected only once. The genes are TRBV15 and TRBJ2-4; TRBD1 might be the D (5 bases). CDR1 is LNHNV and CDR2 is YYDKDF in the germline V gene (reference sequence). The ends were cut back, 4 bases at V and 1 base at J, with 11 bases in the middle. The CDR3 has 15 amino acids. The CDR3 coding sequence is TGTGCCACCAGCACCCAGGGTAACGCCAAAAACATTCAGTACTTC. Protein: CATSTQGNAKNIQYF.

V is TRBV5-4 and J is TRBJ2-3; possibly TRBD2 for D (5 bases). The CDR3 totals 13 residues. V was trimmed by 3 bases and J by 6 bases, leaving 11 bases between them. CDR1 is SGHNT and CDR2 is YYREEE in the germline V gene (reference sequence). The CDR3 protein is CASSWGRGDTQYF. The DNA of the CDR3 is TGTGCCAGCAGCTGGGGTCGAGGGGATACGCAGTATTTT.

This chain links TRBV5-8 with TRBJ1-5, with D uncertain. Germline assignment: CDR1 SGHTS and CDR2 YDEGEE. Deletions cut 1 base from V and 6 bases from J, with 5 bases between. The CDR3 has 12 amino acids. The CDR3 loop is CASSLLAQPQHF. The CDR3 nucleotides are TGTGCCAGCAGCTTGTTGGCTCAGCCCCAGCATTTT.

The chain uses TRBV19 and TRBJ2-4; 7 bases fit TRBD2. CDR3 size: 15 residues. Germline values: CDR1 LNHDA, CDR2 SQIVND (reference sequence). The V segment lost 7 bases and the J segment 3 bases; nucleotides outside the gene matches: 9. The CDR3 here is CASKGREEGKNIQYF. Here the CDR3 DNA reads TGTGCCAGTAAAGGGAGGGAAGAGGGCAAAAACATTCAGTACTTC.

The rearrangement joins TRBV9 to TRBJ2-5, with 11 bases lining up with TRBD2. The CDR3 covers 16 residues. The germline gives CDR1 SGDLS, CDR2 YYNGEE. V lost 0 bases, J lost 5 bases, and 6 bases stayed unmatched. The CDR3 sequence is CASSVALAGGSETQYF. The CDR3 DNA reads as TGTGCCAGCAGCGTAGCTCTAGCGGGGGGATCGGAGACCCAGTACTTC.

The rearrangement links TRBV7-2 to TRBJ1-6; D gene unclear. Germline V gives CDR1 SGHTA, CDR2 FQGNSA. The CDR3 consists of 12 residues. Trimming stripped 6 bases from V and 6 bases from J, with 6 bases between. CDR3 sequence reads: CASSLVNSPLHF. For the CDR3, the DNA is TGTGCCAGCAGTCTTGTTAATTCACCCCTCCACTTT. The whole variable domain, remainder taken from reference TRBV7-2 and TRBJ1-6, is GAGVSQSPSNKVTEKGKDVELRCDPISGHTALYWYRQSLGQGLEFLIYFQGNSAPDKSGLPSDRFSAERTGGSVSTLTIQRTQQEDSAVYLCASSLVNSPLHFGNGTRLTVT.

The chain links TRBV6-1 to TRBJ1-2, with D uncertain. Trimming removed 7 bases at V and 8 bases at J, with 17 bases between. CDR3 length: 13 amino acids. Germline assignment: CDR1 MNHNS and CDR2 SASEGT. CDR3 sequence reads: CASTMNSSGGYTF. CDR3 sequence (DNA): TGTGCCAGCACCATGAATAGCAGTGGCGGCTACACCTTC.

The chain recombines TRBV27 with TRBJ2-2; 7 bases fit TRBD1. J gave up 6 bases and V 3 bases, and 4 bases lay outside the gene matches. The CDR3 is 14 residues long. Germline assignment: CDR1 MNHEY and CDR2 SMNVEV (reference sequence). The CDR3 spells CASSFRGRPGELFF. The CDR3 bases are TGTGCCAGCAGTTTTAGGGGGCGGCCCGGGGAGCTGTTTTTT.

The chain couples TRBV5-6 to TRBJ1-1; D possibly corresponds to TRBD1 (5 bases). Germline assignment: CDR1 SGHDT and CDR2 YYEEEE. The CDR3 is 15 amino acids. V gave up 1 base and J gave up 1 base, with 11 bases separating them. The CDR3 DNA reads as TGTGCCAGCAGCTTGTGGGGCTTTCAGAACACTGAAGCTTTCTTT. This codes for CASSLWGFQNTEAFF.

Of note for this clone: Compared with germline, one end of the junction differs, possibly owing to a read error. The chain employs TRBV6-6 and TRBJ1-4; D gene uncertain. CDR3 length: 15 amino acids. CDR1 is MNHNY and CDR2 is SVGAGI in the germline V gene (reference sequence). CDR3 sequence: CASSYYLRRDGKLFF. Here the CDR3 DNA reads TGTGCCAGCAGCTACTACTTAAGGCGGGATGGAAAACTGTTTTTT.

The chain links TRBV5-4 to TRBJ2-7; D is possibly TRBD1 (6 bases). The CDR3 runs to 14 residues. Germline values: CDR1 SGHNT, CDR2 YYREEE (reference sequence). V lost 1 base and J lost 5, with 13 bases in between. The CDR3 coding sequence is TGTGCCAGCAGCTTGAACAGGGTGAACAACGAGCAGTACTTC. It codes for CASSLNRVNNEQYF. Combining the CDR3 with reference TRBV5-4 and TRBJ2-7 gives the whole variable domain ETGVTQSPTHLIKTRGQQVTLRCSSQSGHNTVSWYQQALGQGPQFIFQYYREEENGRGNFPPRFSGLQFPNYSSELNVNALELDDSALYLCASSLNRVNNEQYFGPGTRLTVT.

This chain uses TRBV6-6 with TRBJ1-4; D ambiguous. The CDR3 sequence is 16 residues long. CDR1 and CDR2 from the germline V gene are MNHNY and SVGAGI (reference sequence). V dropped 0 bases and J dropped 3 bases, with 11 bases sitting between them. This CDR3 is CASSYSTSTPNEKLFF. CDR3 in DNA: TGTGCCAGCAGTTACTCGACATCAACCCCTAATGAAAAACTGTTTTTT.

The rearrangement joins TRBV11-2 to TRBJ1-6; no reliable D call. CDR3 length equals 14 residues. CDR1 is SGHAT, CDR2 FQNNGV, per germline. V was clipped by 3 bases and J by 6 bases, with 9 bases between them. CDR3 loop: CASSFVQINSPLHF. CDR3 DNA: TGTGCCAGCAGCTTTGTACAGATTAATTCACCCCTCCACTTT.

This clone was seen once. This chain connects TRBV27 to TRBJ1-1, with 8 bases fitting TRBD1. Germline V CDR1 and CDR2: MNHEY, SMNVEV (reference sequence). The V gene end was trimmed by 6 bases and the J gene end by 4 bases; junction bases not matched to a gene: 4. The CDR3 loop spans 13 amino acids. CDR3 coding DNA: TGTGCCAGCAGCCTAACAGGGGGCACTGAAGCTTTCTTT. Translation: CASSLTGGTEAFF.

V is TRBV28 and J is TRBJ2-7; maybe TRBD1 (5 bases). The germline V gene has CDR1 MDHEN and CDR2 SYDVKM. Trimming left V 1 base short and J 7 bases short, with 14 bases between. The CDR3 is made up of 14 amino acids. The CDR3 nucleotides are TGTGCCAGCAGTTTATCGTGGGCAGGGCGGGAGCAGTACGTC. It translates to CASSLSWAGREQYV.

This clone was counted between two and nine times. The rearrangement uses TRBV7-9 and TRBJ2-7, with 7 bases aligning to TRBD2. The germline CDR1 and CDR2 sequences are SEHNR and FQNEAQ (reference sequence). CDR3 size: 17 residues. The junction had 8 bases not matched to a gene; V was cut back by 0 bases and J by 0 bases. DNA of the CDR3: TGTGCCAGCAGCTTAGCTGCGCTAGCGGCCGTCTCCTACGAGCAGTACTTC. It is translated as CASSLAALAAVSYEQYF. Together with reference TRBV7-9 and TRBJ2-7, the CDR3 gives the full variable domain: DTGVSQNPRHKITKRGQNVTFRCDPISEHNRLYWYRQTLGQGPEFLTYFQNEAQLEKSRLLSDRFSAERPKGSFSTLEIQRTEQGDSAMYLCASSLAALAAVSYEQYFGPGTRLTVT.

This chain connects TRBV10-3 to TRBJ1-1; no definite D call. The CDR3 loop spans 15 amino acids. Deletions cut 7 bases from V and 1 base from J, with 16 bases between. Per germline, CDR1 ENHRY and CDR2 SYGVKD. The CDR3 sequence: CAITDRGAGNTEAFF. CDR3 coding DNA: TGTGCCATCACGGACCGGGGAGCAGGGAACACTGAAGCTTTCTTT.

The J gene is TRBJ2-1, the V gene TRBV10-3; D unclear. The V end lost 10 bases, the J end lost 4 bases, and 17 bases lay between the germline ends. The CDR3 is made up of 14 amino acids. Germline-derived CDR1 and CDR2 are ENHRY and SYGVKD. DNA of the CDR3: TGTGCCACCACCTCCTTGAGCCAATACAATGAGCAGTTCTTC. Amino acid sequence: CATTSLSQYNEQFF.

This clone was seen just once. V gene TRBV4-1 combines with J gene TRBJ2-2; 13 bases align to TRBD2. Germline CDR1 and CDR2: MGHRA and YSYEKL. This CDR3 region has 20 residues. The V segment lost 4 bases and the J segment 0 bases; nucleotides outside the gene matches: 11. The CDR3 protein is CASSPYSGLAGAANTGELFF. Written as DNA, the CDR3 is TGCGCCAGCAGCCCTTACTCCGGACTAGCGGGGGCCGCGAACACCGGGGAGCTGTTTTTT.

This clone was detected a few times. The CDR3 DNA reads TGTGCCAGCAACACCGAGAGGAATTCACCCCTCCACTTT. Translation gives CASNTERNSPLHF. V gene TRBV7-2 combines with J gene TRBJ1-6, with D unresolved. The germline V gene encodes CDR1 SGHTA and CDR2 FQGNSA. The CDR3 has 13 amino acids. V was pared by 7 bases and J by 7 bases, with 11 bases between. The complete variable domain, with remaining parts taken from reference TRBV7-2 and TRBJ1-6, reads GAGVSQSPSNKVTEKGKDVELRCDPISGHTALYWYRQSLGQGLEFLIYFQGNSAPDKSGLPSDRFSAERTGGSVSTLTIQRTQQEDSAVYLCASNTERNSPLHFGNGTRLTVT.

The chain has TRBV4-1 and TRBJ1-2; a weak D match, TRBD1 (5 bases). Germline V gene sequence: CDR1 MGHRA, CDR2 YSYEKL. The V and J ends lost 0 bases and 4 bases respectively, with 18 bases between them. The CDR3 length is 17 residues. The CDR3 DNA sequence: TGCGCCAGCAGCCAAGATACGGGCAGGGCTATTCGCTATGGCTACACCTTC. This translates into CASSQDTGRAIRYGYTF.

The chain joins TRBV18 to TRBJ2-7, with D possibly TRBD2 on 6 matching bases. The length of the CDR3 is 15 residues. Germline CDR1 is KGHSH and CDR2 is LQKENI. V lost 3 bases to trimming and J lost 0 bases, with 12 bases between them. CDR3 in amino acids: CASSPLGGSSYEQYF. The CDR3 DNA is TGTGCCAGCTCACCGCTGGGGGGAAGCTCCTACGAGCAGTACTTC.